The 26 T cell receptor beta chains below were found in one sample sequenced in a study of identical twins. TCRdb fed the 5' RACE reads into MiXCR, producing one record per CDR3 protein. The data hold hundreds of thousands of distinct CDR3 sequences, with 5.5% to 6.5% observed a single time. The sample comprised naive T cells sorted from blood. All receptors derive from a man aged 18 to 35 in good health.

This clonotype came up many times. The CDR3: CASILDAALNYGYTF. In nucleotides, the CDR3 is TGTGCCAGCATCCTTGACGCGGCCTTGAACTATGGCTACACCTTC. The rearrangement uses TRBV7-2 and TRBJ1-2; D is unclear. V was shortened by 7 bases and J by 2 bases, with 17 bases between the two germline ends. Germline assignment: CDR1 SGHTA and CDR2 FQGNSA. The CDR3 contains 15 residues. The full variable domain, with the rest looked up from reference TRBV7-2 and TRBJ1-2, is GAGVSQSPSNKVTEKGKDVELRCDPISGHTALYWYRQSLGQGLEFLIYFQGNSAPDKSGLPSDRFSAERTGGSVSTLTIQRTQQEDSAVYLCASILDAALNYGYTFGSGTRLTVV.

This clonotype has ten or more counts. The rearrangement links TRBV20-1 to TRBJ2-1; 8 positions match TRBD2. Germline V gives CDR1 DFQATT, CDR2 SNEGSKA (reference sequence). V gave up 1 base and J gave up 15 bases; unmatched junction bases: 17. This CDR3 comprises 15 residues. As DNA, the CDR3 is TGCAGTGCTAGAGTCGCCGGACGAGCGGGGGCCCCTGGGTTCTTC. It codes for CSARVAGRAGAPGFF.

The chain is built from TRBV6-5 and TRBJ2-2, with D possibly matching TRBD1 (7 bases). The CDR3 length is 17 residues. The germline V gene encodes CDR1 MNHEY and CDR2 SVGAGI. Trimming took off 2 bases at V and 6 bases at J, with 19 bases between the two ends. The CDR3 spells CASSYPAGGSGPGELFF. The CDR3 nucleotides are TGTGCCAGCAGTTACCCCGCAGGGGGGAGCGGTCCCGGGGAGCTGTTTTTT.

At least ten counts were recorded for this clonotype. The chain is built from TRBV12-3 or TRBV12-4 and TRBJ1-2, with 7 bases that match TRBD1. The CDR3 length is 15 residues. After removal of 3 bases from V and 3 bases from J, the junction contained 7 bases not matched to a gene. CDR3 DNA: TGTGCCAGCAGTTTCCAGACAGGGTTCGACTATGGCTACACCTTC. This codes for CASSFQTGFDYGYTF.

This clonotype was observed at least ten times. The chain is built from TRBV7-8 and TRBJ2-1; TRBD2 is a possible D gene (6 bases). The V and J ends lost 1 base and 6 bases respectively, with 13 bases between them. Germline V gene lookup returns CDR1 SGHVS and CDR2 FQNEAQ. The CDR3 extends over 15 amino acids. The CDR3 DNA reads TGTGCCAGCAGCTTAGGGTCACTAGCCGTCAATGAGCAGTTCTTC. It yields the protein CASSLGSLAVNEQFF.

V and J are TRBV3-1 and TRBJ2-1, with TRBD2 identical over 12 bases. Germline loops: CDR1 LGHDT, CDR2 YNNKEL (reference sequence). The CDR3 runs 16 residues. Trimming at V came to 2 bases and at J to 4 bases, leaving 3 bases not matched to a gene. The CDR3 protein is CASSQPGTSGYNEQFF. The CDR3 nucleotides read TGTGCCAGCAGCCAACCCGGGACTAGCGGGTACAATGAGCAGTTCTTC.

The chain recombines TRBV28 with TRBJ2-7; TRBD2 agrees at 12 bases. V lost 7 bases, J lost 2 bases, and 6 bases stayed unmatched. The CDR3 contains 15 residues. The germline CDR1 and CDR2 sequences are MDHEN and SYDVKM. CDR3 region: CASKLAGGRTYEQYF. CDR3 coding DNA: TGTGCCAGCAAACTAGCGGGAGGCCGTACCTACGAGCAGTACTTC.

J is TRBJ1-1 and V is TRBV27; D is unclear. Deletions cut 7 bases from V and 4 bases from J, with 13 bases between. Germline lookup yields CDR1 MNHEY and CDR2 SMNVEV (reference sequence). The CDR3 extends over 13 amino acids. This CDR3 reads CASTPPYGTEAFF. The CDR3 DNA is TGTGCCAGCACCCCCCCTTATGGCACTGAAGCTTTCTTT.

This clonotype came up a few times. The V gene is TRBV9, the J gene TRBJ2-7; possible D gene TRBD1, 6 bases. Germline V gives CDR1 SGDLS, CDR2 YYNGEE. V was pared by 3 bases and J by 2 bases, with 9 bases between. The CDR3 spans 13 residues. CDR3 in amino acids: CASSDGQTYEQYF. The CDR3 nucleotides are TGTGCCAGCAGCGACGGACAGACCTACGAGCAGTACTTC.

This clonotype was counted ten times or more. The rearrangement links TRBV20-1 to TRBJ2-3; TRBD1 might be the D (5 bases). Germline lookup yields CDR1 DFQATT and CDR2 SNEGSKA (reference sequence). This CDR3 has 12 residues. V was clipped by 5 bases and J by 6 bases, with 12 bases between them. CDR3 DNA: TGCAGTGCTTGGCAGGGAATGGATACGCAGTATTTT. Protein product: CSAWQGMDTQYF.

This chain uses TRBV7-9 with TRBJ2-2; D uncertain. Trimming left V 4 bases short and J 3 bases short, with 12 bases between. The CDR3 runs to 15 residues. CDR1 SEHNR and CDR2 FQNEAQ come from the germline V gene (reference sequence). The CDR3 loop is CASSSGLGDTGELFF. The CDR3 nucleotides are TGTGCCAGCAGCTCGGGTCTTGGGGACACCGGGGAGCTGTTTTTT.

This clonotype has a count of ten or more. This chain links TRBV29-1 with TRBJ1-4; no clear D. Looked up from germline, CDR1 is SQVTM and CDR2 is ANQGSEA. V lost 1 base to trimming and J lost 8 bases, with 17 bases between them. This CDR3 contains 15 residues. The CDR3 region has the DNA TGCAGCGTTGAAGCCCGAGGGCAGGCGTTGGAAAAACTGTTTTTT. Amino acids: CSVEARGQALEKLFF.

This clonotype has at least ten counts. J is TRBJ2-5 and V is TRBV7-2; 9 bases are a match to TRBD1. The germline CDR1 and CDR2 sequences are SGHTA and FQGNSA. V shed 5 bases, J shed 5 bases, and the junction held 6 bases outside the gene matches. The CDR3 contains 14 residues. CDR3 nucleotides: TGTGCCAGCAGCGCGGACAGGGGAGTTGAGACCCAGTACTTC. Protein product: CASSADRGVETQYF.

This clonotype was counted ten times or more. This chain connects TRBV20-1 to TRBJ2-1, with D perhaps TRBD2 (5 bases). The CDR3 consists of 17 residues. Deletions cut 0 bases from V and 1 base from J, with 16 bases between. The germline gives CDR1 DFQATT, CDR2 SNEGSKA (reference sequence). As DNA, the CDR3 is TGCAGTGCTAGAGATCCCTTTGAGGGCCGGTCCTACAATGAGCAGTTCTTC. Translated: CSARDPFEGRSYNEQFF.

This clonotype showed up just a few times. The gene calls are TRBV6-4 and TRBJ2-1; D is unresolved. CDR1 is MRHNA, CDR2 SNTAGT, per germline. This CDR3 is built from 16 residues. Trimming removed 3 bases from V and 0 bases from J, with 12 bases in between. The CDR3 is CASSEFTSSSYNEQFF. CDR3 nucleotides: TGTGCCAGCAGTGAGTTTACCAGCAGCTCCTACAATGAGCAGTTCTTC.

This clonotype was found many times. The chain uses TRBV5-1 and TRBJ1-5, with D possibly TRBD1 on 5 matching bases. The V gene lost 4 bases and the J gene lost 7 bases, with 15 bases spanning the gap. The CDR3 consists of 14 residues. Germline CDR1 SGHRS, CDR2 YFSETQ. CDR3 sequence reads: CASSRGVGRQPQHF. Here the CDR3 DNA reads TGCGCCAGCAGCCGGGGGGTGGGCAGGCAGCCCCAGCATTTT.

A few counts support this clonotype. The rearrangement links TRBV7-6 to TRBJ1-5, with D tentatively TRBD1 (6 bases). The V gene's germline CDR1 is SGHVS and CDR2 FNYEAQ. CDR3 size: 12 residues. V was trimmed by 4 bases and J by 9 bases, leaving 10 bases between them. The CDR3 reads CASSSGVWPQHF. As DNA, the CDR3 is TGTGCCAGCAGCTCAGGGGTATGGCCCCAGCATTTT.

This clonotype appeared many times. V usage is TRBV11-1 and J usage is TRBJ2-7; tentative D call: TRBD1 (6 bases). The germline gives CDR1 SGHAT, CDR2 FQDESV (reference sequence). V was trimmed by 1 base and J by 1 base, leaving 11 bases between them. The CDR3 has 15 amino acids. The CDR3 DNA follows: TGTGCCAGCAGCTTAGTGCCAGGGGAATCCTACGAGCAGTACTTC. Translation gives CASSLVPGESYEQYF. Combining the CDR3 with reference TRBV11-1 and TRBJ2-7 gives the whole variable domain EAEVAQSPRYKITEKSQAVAFWCDPISGHATLYWYRQILGQGPELLVQFQDESVVDDSQLPKDRFSAERLKGVDSTLKIQPAELGDSAMYLCASSLVPGESYEQYFGPGTRLTVT.

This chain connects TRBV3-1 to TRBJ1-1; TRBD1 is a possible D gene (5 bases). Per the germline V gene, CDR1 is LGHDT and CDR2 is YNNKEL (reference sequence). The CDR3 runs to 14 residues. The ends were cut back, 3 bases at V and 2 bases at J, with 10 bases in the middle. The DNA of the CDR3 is TGTGCCAGCAGCCAGGGCAGGGATAACACTGAAGCTTTCTTT. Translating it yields CASSQGRDNTEAFF. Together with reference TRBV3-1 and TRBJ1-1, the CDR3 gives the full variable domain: DTAVSQTPKYLVTQMGNDKSIKCEQNLGHDTMYWYKQDSKKFLKIMFSYNNKELIINETVPNRFSPKSPDKAHLNLHINSLELGDSAVYFCASSQGRDNTEAFFGQGTRLTVV.

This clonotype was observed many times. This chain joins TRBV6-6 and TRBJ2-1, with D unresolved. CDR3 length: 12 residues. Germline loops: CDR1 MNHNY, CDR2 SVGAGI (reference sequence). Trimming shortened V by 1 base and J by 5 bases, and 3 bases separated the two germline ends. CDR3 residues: CASSYFNNEQFF. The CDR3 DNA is TGTGCCAGCAGTTACTTTAACAATGAGCAGTTCTTC.

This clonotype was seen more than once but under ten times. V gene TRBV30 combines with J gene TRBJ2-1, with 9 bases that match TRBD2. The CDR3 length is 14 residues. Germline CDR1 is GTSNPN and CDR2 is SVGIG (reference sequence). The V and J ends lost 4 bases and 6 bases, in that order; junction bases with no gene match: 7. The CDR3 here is CAWIPSGRINEQFF. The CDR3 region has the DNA TGTGCCTGGATTCCCAGCGGGAGGATCAATGAGCAGTTCTTC.

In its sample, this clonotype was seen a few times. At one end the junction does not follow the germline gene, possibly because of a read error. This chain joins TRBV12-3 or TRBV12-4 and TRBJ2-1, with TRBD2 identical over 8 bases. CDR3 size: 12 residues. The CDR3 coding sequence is TGTGCCAGCAGAAGCGGGGGCAGGGAGGATCTCTTC. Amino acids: CASRSGGREDLF.

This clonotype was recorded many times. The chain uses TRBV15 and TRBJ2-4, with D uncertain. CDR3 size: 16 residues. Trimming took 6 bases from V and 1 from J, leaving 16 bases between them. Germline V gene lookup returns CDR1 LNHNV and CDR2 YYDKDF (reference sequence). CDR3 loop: CATREGEVGAKNIQYF. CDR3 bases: TGTGCCACCAGGGAAGGAGAGGTGGGGGCCAAAAACATTCAGTACTTC. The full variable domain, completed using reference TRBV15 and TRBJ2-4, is DAMVIQNPRYQVTQFGKPVTLSCSQTLNHNVMYWYQQKSSQAPKLLFHYYDKDFNNEADTPDNFQSRRPNTSFCFLDIRSPGLGDTAMYLCATREGEVGAKNIQYFGAGTRLSVL.

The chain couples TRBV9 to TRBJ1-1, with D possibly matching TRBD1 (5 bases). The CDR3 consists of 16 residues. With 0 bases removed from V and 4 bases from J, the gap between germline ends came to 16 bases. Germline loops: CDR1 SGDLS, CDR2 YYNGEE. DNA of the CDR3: TGTGCCAGCAGCGTAGCCCAAGGGACCCCGGCCACTGAAGCTTTCTTT. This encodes CASSVAQGTPATEAFF.

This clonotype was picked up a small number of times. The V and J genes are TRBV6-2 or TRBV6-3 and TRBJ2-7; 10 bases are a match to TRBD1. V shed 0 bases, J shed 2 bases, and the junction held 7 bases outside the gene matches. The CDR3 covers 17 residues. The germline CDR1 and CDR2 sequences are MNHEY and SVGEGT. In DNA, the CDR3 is TGTGCCAGCAGTTACTCCCCGGGACAGGGGACTACCTACGAGCAGTACTTC. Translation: CASSYSPGQGTTYEQYF.

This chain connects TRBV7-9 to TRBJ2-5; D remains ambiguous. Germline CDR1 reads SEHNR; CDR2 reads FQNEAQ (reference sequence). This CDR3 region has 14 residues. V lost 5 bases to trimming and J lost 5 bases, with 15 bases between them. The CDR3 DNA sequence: TGTGCCAGCAGCGTCAACTGGCGCACCGAGACCCAGTACTTC. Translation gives CASSVNWRTETQYF. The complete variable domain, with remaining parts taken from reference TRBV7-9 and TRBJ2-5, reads DTGVSQNPRHKITKRGQNVTFRCDPISEHNRLYWYRQTLGQGPEFLTYFQNEAQLEKSRLLSDRFSAERPKGSFSTLEIQRTEQGDSAMYLCASSVNWRTETQYFGPGTRLLVL.